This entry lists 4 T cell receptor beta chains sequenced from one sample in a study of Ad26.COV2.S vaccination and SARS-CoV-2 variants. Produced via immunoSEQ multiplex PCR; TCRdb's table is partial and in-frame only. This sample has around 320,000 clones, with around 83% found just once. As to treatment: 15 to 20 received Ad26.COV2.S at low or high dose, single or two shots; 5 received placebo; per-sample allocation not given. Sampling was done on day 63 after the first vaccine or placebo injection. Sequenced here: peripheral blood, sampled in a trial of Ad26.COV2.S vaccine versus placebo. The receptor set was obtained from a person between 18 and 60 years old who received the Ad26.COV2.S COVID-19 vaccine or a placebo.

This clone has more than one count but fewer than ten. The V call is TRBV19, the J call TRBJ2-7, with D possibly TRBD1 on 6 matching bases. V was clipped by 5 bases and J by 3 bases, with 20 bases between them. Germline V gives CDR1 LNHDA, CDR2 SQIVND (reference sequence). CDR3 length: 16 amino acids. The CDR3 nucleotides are TGTGCCAGTAGTGCGATTACAGGGCCCCCTCTCTACGAGCAGTACTTC. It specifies CASSAITGPPLYEQYF.

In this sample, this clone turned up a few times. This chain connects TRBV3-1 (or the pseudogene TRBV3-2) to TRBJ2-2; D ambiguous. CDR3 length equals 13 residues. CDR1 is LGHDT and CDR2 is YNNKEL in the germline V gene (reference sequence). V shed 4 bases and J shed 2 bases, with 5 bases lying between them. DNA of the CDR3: TGTGCCAGCAGCCCTAGTAACACCGGGGAGCTGTTTTTT. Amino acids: CASSPSNTGELFF.

This CDR3 is CASSYSSFQPQHF. Here the CDR3 DNA reads TGTGCCAGCAGTTATAGTAGTTTTCAGCCCCAGCATTTT. The chain joins TRBV6-2 or TRBV6-3 to TRBJ1-5; D gene uncertain. The CDR3 has 13 residues. V lost 3 bases, J lost 6 bases, and 9 bases lay in between. Germline V gene sequence: CDR1 MNHEY, CDR2 SVGEGT.

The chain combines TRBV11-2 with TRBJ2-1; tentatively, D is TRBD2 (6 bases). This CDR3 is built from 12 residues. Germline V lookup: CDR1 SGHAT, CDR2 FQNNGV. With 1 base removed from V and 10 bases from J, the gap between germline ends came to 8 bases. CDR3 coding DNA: TGTGCCAGCAGCTTAGTACGGGGGGAGCAGTTCTTC. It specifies CASSLVRGEQFF.